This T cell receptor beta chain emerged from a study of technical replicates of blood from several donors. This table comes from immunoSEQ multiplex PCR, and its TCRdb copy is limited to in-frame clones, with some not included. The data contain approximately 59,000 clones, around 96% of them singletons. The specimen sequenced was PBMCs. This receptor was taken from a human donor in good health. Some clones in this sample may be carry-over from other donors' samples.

This CDR3 is CASSLGGYGYTF. The CDR3 coding sequence is TGTGCCAGCAGCTTAGGAGGCTATGGCTACACCTTC. The V call is TRBV7-9, the J call TRBJ1-2; no reliable D call. The CDR3 is 12 residues long. With 1 base removed from V and 4 bases from J, the gap between germline ends came to 4 bases. The V gene's germline CDR1 is SEHNR and CDR2 FQNEAQ (reference sequence). Full variable domain (remainder filled in from reference TRBV7-9 and TRBJ1-2): DTGVSQNPRHKITKRGQNVTFRCDPISEHNRLYWYRQTLGQGPEFLTYFQNEAQLEKSRLLSDRFSAERPKGSFSTLEIQRTEQGDSAMYLCASSLGGYGYTFGSGTRLTVV.